This passage covers 18 T cell receptor beta chains from one sample sequenced in a study of T cells in Graves' hyperthyroidism and ophthalmopathy. Amplified regions were TCR beta CDR3 sequences from RNA transcripts. Primed by the HTBI set, a first-round RT-PCR was run on the TCR CDR3. TCRdb ran MiXCR on the multiplex PCR reads and lists one entry per CDR3 protein. The table shows fewer than 400,000 distinct CDR3 sequences, with about 14% occurring only once. The sample taken for sequencing was blood. All receptors come from a man aged 45-65 years with Graves' ophthalmopathy.

This clonotype has only a few counts. This chain connects TRBV27 to TRBJ2-6; no firm D call. This CDR3 contains 14 residues. Between the trimmed V and J ends, which lost 4 bases and 0 bases, there was a span of 4 bases. Per the germline V gene, CDR1 is MNHEY and CDR2 is SMNVEV (reference sequence). CDR3 protein: CASSSLSGANVLTF. The CDR3 nucleotides are TGTGCCAGCAGTTCCCTCTCTGGGGCCAACGTCCTGACTTTC.

In its sample, this clonotype was seen many times. This rearrangement joins TRBV28 to TRBJ2-2; possibly TRBD1 or TRBD2 for D (5 bases each). This CDR3 spans 21 amino acids. Germline V gives CDR1 MDHEN, CDR2 SYDVKM. The V end lost 6 bases, the J end lost 2 bases, and 31 bases lay between the germline ends. The CDR3 spells CASSVNIQVTRVGRNTGELFF. The CDR3 region has the DNA TGTGCCAGCAGCGTGAACATACAGGTAACTAGGGTGGGGCGAAACACCGGGGAGCTGTTTTTT.

This chain connects TRBV5-1 to TRBJ1-2; maybe TRBD1 (6 bases). Trimming stripped 1 base from V and 7 bases from J, with 26 bases between. CDR3 length: 18 residues. In germline, CDR1 is SGHRS, CDR2 YFSETQ. CDR3 nucleotide sequence: TGCGCCAGCAGCTTGACCGGGACACTGACCCTAACTATGGCTGGCTACACCTTC. It is translated as CASSLTGTLTLTMAGYTF.

This clonotype has at least ten counts. The V gene is TRBV10-3, the J gene TRBJ2-1, with D uncertain. The V end lost 6 bases, the J end lost 0 bases, and 15 bases lay between the germline ends. The germline V gene encodes CDR1 ENHRY and CDR2 SYGVKD. The CDR3 extends over 16 amino acids. This chain's CDR3 is CAIREQLGVSYNEQFF. The CDR3 DNA follows: TGTGCCATCAGAGAGCAACTTGGGGTCTCCTACAATGAGCAGTTCTTC.

This clonotype was observed at least ten times. The chain recombines TRBV7-8 with TRBJ1-1, with D perhaps TRBD1 (5 bases). V was trimmed by 7 bases and J by 7 bases, leaving 19 bases between them. This CDR3 spans 14 amino acids. Germline loops: CDR1 SGHVS, CDR2 FQNEAQ. CDR3 residues: CASTAGLGGLEAFF. DNA of the CDR3: TGTGCCAGCACCGCAGGGCTCGGAGGGCTTGAAGCTTTCTTT.

A remark on this clonotype: One junction end disagrees with the germline gene, perhaps due to a read error. The chain is built from TRBV6-1 and TRBJ2-2; either TRBD1 or TRBD2 may fit D (5 bases each). Germline CDR1 MNHNS, CDR2 SASEGT. CDR3 length: 15 residues. Here the CDR3 DNA reads TGTGCCAGCGGATCCGGGACGGTGAGCACCGGGGAGCTGCTTTTT. It specifies CASGSGTVSTGELLF.

On this clonotype: One end of the junction is discordant with germline, which a read error may explain. V and J are TRBV14 and TRBJ2-2; no definite D call. The CDR3 has 15 amino acids. CDR1 is SGHDN and CDR2 is FVKESK in the germline V gene. The DNA for the CDR3 is TGTGTCAGCAGCCAAATTCAGCTTCGGACCGGGGAGCTGTTTTTT. This encodes CVSSQIQLRTGELFF. The variable domain in full, with the rest retrieved from reference TRBV14 and TRBJ2-2, is EAGVTQFPSHSVIEKGQTVTLRCDPISGHDNLYWYRRVMGKEIKFLLHFVKESKQDESGMPNNRFLAERTGGTYSTLKVQPAELEDSGVYFCVSSQIQLRTGELFFGEGSRLTVL.

This clonotype was seen at least ten times. As DNA, the CDR3 is TGCGCCAGCAGAGGAGCCAACACAGATACGCAGTATTTT. Translating it yields CASRGANTDTQYF. The chain links TRBV5-1 to TRBJ2-3, with D unclear. V was shortened by 5 bases and J by 2 bases, with 9 bases between the two germline ends. Per the germline V gene, CDR1 is SGHRS and CDR2 is YFSETQ. The CDR3 spans 13 residues.

This clonotype appeared many times. V and J are TRBV3-1 and TRBJ2-4; 13 bases map to TRBD2. The CDR3 totals 18 residues. V lost 3 bases, J lost 8 bases, and 13 bases stayed unmatched. Germline V gives CDR1 LGHDT, CDR2 YNNKEL (reference sequence). DNA of the CDR3: TGTGCCAGCAGCCAGGACTGGCGGACTAGCGGGAGAAGGTACATTCAGTACTTC. The encoded protein is CASSQDWRTSGRRYIQYF.

This clonotype was seen at least ten times. The rearrangement uses TRBV28 and TRBJ2-3; D may be TRBD1 or TRBD2 (5 bases each). V was shortened by 7 bases and J by 6 bases, with 11 bases between the two germline ends. This CDR3 comprises 12 residues. Germline CDR1 reads MDHEN; CDR2 reads SYDVKM. Here the CDR3 DNA reads TGTGCCAGCACCGACTGGGGGGATACGCAGTATTTT. Encoded protein: CASTDWGDTQYF.

The rearrangement uses TRBV20-1 and TRBJ2-2; 12 nucleotides line up with TRBD2. V dropped 1 base and J dropped 0; count of bases not matched to a gene: 6. The germline V gene has CDR1 DFQATT and CDR2 SNEGSKA (reference sequence). CDR3 size: 18 residues. The CDR3 loop reads CSARGLAGASANTGELFF. The CDR3 nucleotides read TGCAGTGCTAGAGGACTAGCGGGAGCTTCGGCGAACACCGGGGAGCTGTTTTTT.

V usage is TRBV19 and J usage is TRBJ2-3; TRBD2 is a possible D gene (6 bases). The CDR3 consists of 15 residues. Between the trimmed V and J ends, which lost 6 bases and 5 bases, there was a span of 18 bases. Germline assignment: CDR1 LNHDA and CDR2 SQIVND (reference sequence). This CDR3 is CASSPAGSKGDTQYF. In DNA form, the CDR3 reads TGTGCCAGTAGCCCAGCGGGTTCGAAGGGAGATACGCAGTATTTT. The entire variable domain, with the rest obtained from reference TRBV19 and TRBJ2-3, is as follows: DGGITQSPKYLFRKEGQNVTLSCEQNLNHDAMYWYRQDPGQGLRLIYYSQIVNDFQKGDIAEGYSVSREKKESFPLTVTSAQKNPTAFYLCASSPAGSKGDTQYFGPGTRLTVL.

This clonotype appeared many times. The chain has TRBV30 and TRBJ1-2; D gene uncertain. Germline V gene data show CDR1 as GTSNPN and CDR2 as SVGIG (reference sequence). This CDR3 spans 14 amino acids. Trimming removed 0 bases at V and 8 bases at J, with 16 bases between. The CDR3 here is CAWSVQSAPGGYTF. CDR3 DNA sequence: TGTGCCTGGAGTGTTCAGTCCGCCCCGGGGGGCTACACCTTC. The whole variable domain, remainder taken from reference TRBV30 and TRBJ1-2, is SQTIHQWPATLVQPVGSPLSLECTVEGTSNPNLYWYRQAAGRGLQLLFYSVGIGQISSEVPQNLSASRPQDRQFILSSKKLLLSDSGFYLCAWSVQSAPGGYTFGSGTRLTVV.

This clonotype was picked up many times. V and J are TRBV11-3 and TRBJ1-6, with 9 nucleotides matching TRBD1. Germline CDR1 reads SGHNT; CDR2 reads YENEEA. Trimming cost V 9 bases and J 10 bases; bases outside gene matches: 13. This CDR3 has 15 residues. The CDR3 DNA reads TGTGCCAGAATCCGGGACAGGGCTTATGGCTCACCCCTCCACTTT. It translates to CARIRDRAYGSPLHF.

The chain links TRBV4-1 to TRBJ2-1; D call uncertain. V was pared by 1 base and J by 0 bases, with 10 bases between. The CDR3 spans 16 residues. Germline V lookup: CDR1 MGHRA, CDR2 YSYEKL. For the CDR3, the DNA is TGCGCCAGCAGCCAAGTACCGGAGAGCTCCTACAATGAGCAGTTCTTC. It codes for CASSQVPESSYNEQFF.

This clonotype was counted a few times. The V and J genes are TRBV5-1 and TRBJ2-7, with D possibly TRBD1 on 5 matching bases. CDR1 is SGHRS and CDR2 is YFSETQ in the germline V gene. CDR3 length: 14 residues. Trimming shortened V by 4 bases and J by 9 bases, and 20 bases separated the two germline ends. The CDR3 is CASSNENPRQGQYF. Written as DNA, the CDR3 is TGCGCCAGCAGCAATGAAAACCCTAGGCAGGGGCAGTACTTC.

This clonotype was observed a single time. The CDR3 DNA reads as TGTGCCAGCAGCCGTAAGGACAGAATATCAGATACGCAGTATTTT. It encodes CASSRKDRISDTQYF. The gene calls are TRBV5-4 and TRBJ2-3; D is perhaps TRBD1 (6 bases). The CDR3 runs to 15 residues. Trimming shortened V by 4 bases and J by 4 bases, and 16 bases separated the two germline ends. Germline V gives CDR1 SGHNT, CDR2 YYREEE (reference sequence).

The chain carries TRBV5-6 and TRBJ2-7; D call uncertain. Trimming left V 3 bases short and J 3 bases short, with 10 bases between. Germline V CDR1 and CDR2: SGHDT, YYEEEE. The CDR3 totals 13 residues. The CDR3: CASSYATGYEQYF. CDR3 DNA: TGTGCCAGCAGCTACGCGACTGGCTACGAGCAGTACTTC.